These 26 T cell receptor beta chains were sequenced from one sample in a study of blood T cells in healthy people across ages. A sample-barcoded 5' primer and a J-beta primer mix were used in a second PCR of roughly 7 to 12 cycles. TCRdb passed the 5' RACE reads through MiXCR, listing each CDR3 protein once. This sample carries 800,000 or so distinct CDR3 sequences, about half of them seen once, and the ten largest clones take roughly 20%. The specimen sequenced was blood. Receptors originate from a man older than 75 in good health.

On this clonotype: A much larger clone lies a single base off, so this may be a read error. This chain connects TRBV27 to TRBJ2-7, with 8 bases lining up with TRBD2. Germline V gene lookup returns CDR1 MNHEY and CDR2 SMNVEV (reference sequence). This CDR3 is built from 16 residues. V was clipped by 2 bases and J by 7 bases; unmatched bases: 13. CDR3 sequence (DNA): TGTGCCAGCAGTTTAGGGCTAGCGGGTGCCTACAATGAGCAGTACTTC. This gives the protein CASSLGLAGAYNEQYF.

This chain joins TRBV19 and TRBJ2-1, with a weak D call TRBD2 (5 bases). There are 13 residues in the CDR3. Per germline, CDR1 LNHDA and CDR2 SQIVND (reference sequence). Trimming removed 3 bases from V and 4 bases from J, with 7 bases in between. The CDR3 loop is CASSIGGYNEQFF. DNA for the CDR3: TGTGCCAGTAGTATTGGAGGATACAATGAGCAGTTCTTC.

This sequence joins TRBV30 and TRBJ2-1; 8 bases agree with TRBD2. Trimming at V came to 2 bases and at J to 7 bases, leaving 7 bases not matched to a gene. Looked up from germline, CDR1 is GTSNPN and CDR2 is SVGIG (reference sequence). This CDR3 region has 14 residues. The CDR3 protein is CAWSQSGSVNEQFF. The CDR3 coding sequence is TGTGCCTGGAGTCAAAGCGGGAGTGTGAATGAGCAGTTCTTC.

This sequence joins TRBV4-2 and TRBJ2-1; D tentatively reads TRBD1 or TRBD2 (5 bases each). Germline values: CDR1 LGHNA, CDR2 YNFKEQ. The CDR3 contains 16 residues. Trimming shortened V by 0 bases and J by 4 bases, and 13 bases separated the two germline ends. In DNA form, the CDR3 reads TGTGCCAGCAGCCAAGATGTGGGGACGTTTTACAATGAGCAGTTCTTC. As protein: CASSQDVGTFYNEQFF.

The rearrangement links TRBV5-1 to TRBJ1-1, with a possible D match to TRBD1 (6 bases). The V and J ends lost 7 bases and 6 bases respectively, with 16 bases between them. Per germline, CDR1 SGHRS and CDR2 YFSETQ. There are 13 residues in the CDR3. The CDR3 here is CASGKQGYPEAFF. CDR3 nucleotides: TGCGCCAGCGGAAAACAGGGTTATCCTGAAGCTTTCTTT.

This clonotype was detected only a few times. The chain recombines TRBV29-1 with TRBJ2-4; D is perhaps TRBD1 (6 bases). Germline CDR1 reads SQVTM; CDR2 reads ANQGSEA. The CDR3 runs to 13 residues. The germline V and J ends were trimmed by 6 bases and 8 bases, with 17 bases remaining between them. The CDR3 region is CSVGRDTMDIQYF. DNA of the CDR3: TGCAGCGTGGGTCGGGACACAATGGACATTCAGTACTTC.

The genes are TRBV6-2 or TRBV6-3 and TRBJ1-5; 11 bases agree with TRBD1. This CDR3 contains 18 residues. V lost 6 bases, J lost 2 bases, and 12 bases stayed unmatched. CDR1 is MNHEY and CDR2 is SVGEGT in the germline V gene. The CDR3 here is CASRRTGGAGIGNQPQHF. For the CDR3, the DNA is TGTGCCAGCAGGAGGACAGGGGGCGCGGGGATAGGCAATCAGCCCCAGCATTTT.

To note about this clonotype: The junction departs from germline at one end; a sequencing error may be responsible. The chain is built from TRBV28 and TRBJ2-3; TRBD2 aligns across 11 bases. From germline, CDR1 is MDHEN and CDR2 SYDVKM. This CDR3 is 16 amino acids long. The CDR3 DNA reads as TGTGCCAGCAGTGCAGCTAGCGGGAGGCTAACAGATGCGCAGTATTTT. This sequence encodes CASSAASGRLTDAQYF.

V gene TRBV30 combines with J gene TRBJ2-7, with unresolved D. V was trimmed by 1 base and J by 3 bases, leaving 13 bases between them. The V gene's germline CDR1 is GTSNPN and CDR2 SVGIG (reference sequence). The CDR3 sequence is 14 residues long. The chain's CDR3 is CAWSAPGRIYEQYF. In nucleotides, the CDR3 is TGTGCCTGGAGTGCCCCGGGCCGAATCTACGAGCAGTACTTC.

This chain links TRBV20-1 with TRBJ2-3, with 7 bases fitting TRBD2. This CDR3 comprises 15 residues. In germline, CDR1 is DFQATT, CDR2 SNEGSKA (reference sequence). After removal of 3 bases from V and 0 bases from J, the junction contained 6 bases not matched to a gene. This CDR3 reads CSASSLAASTDTQYF. Here the CDR3 DNA reads TGCAGTGCTAGTTCCCTAGCGGCTAGCACAGATACGCAGTATTTT.

This clonotype was counted ten times or more. The chain uses TRBV7-8 and TRBJ2-1; 15 positions match TRBD2. Looked up from germline, CDR1 is SGHVS and CDR2 is FQNEAQ. The J segment lost 7 bases and the V segment lost 5 bases, leaving 3 bases of the junction unmatched. CDR3 length equals 15 residues. This CDR3 is CASSHGLAGGNEQFF. In DNA, the CDR3 is TGTGCCAGCAGCCACGGACTAGCGGGAGGGAATGAGCAGTTCTTC.

This clonotype has only a few counts. V is TRBV7-2 and J is TRBJ2-3; D is perhaps TRBD1 or TRBD2 (5 bases each). This CDR3 is built from 16 residues. CDR1 and CDR2 (germline): SGHTA, FQGNSA. Trimming removed 5 bases from V and 7 bases from J, with 22 bases in between. CDR3 in DNA: TGTGCCAGCAGCGGCCGGGGCTCAACCGGTTCCAATACGCAGTATTTT. Its protein product is CASSGRGSTGSNTQYF. Together with reference TRBV7-2 and TRBJ2-3, the CDR3 gives the full variable domain: GAGVSQSPSNKVTEKGKDVELRCDPISGHTALYWYRQSLGQGLEFLIYFQGNSAPDKSGLPSDRFSAERTGGSVSTLTIQRTQQEDSAVYLCASSGRGSTGSNTQYFGPGTRLTVL.

This clonotype has a single count. This rearrangement joins TRBV9 to TRBJ1-1; possibly TRBD1 for D (5 bases). Between the trimmed V and J ends, which lost 4 bases and 6 bases, there was a span of 16 bases. The CDR3 extends over 14 amino acids. Germline values: CDR1 SGDLS, CDR2 YYNGEE. The CDR3 protein is CASSPGRGWAEAFF. The CDR3 nucleotides are TGTGCCAGCAGCCCCGGGCGGGGGTGGGCTGAAGCTTTCTTT.

The V call is TRBV4-3, the J call TRBJ2-3, with 7 nucleotides matching TRBD2. CDR1 is LGHNA, CDR2 YSLEER, per germline. This CDR3 comprises 15 residues. Unmatched junction bases numbered 3, after V lost 3 bases and J lost 0 bases. In DNA form, the CDR3 reads TGCGCCAGCAGCCACGAGCGGGGCAGCACAGATACGCAGTATTTT. Translating it yields CASSHERGSTDTQYF.

The sample holds one count of this clonotype. The gene calls are TRBV3-1 and TRBJ2-1, with a possible D match to TRBD2 (7 bases). Trimming took 1 base from V and 8 from J, leaving 15 bases between them. Germline CDR1 LGHDT, CDR2 YNNKEL (reference sequence). CDR3 length: 15 residues. Written as DNA, the CDR3 is TGTGCCAGCAGCCAAGGGACTAGGGGGGCCGATGAGCAGTTCTTC. This translates into CASSQGTRGADEQFF.

The genes are TRBV6-6 and TRBJ1-5; D is unresolved. In germline, CDR1 is MNHNY, CDR2 SVGAGI (reference sequence). This CDR3 is 15 amino acids long. Trimming pared 3 bases from V and 2 bases from J, leaving 11 bases between. The CDR3 loop reads CASSYESLGNQPQHF. The CDR3 DNA reads TGTGCCAGCAGTTATGAGTCGCTTGGCAATCAGCCCCAGCATTTT.

The chain recombines TRBV13 with TRBJ2-7; tentatively, D is TRBD2 (5 bases). CDR1 is PRHDT, CDR2 FYEKMQ, per germline (reference sequence). With 2 bases removed from V and 3 bases from J, the gap between germline ends came to 8 bases. The CDR3 spans 13 residues. CDR3 nucleotide sequence: TGTGCCAGCAGCTTAAGAGGGTTCTACGAGCAGTACTTC. Its protein is CASSLRGFYEQYF.

This sequence joins TRBV18 and TRBJ1-5; D is unresolved. V was clipped by 5 bases and J by 0 bases, with 5 bases between them. Per germline, CDR1 KGHSH and CDR2 LQKENI. This CDR3 is built from 13 residues. The CDR3 nucleotides read TGTGCCAGCTCAAAACTTAGCAATCAGCCCCAGCATTTT. The encoded protein is CASSKLSNQPQHF.

The V and J genes are TRBV6-4 and TRBJ2-5; 8 bases are shared with TRBD2. Germline-derived CDR1 and CDR2 are MRHNA and SNTAGT. J was trimmed by 2 bases and V by 3 bases; bases with no gene match: 5. The CDR3 contains 15 residues. CDR3 nucleotide sequence: TGTGCCAGCAGTGAAGGTAGCGGGACACAAGAGACCCAGTACTTC. Translating gives CASSEGSGTQETQYF.

The chain combines TRBV20-1 with TRBJ2-5, with 15 bases lining up with TRBD2. The CDR3 is 17 residues long. Germline CDR1 reads DFQATT; CDR2 reads SNEGSKA (reference sequence). The V segment lost 0 bases and the J segment 0 bases; nucleotides outside the gene matches: 2. The DNA of the CDR3 is TGCAGTGCTAGAGAGGGACTAGCGGGGGGACACCAAGAGACCCAGTACTTC. Protein product: CSAREGLAGGHQETQYF.

Many counts were recorded for this clonotype. V gene TRBV24-1 combines with J gene TRBJ1-2; D ambiguous. Trimming shortened V by 6 bases and J by 3 bases, and 10 bases separated the two germline ends. From germline, CDR1 is KGHDR and CDR2 SFDVKD. This CDR3 is 13 amino acids long. The CDR3 loop is CATSIGEDYGYTF. The CDR3 nucleotides read TGTGCCACCAGTATCGGGGAAGACTATGGCTACACCTTC.

V is TRBV20-1 and J is TRBJ2-7; tentatively, D is TRBD2 (6 bases). The V gene's germline CDR1 is DFQATT and CDR2 SNEGSKA (reference sequence). Trimming stripped 5 bases from V and 1 base from J, with 18 bases between. The CDR3 covers 15 residues. Here the CDR3 DNA reads TGCAGTGCTGGCGGGGTAGGGTCCCGTTCCTACGAGCAGTACTTC. Residues: CSAGGVGSRSYEQYF.

This clonotype has a count of ten or more. CDR3 loop: CASSQDLAGELFF. DNA of the CDR3: TGTGCCAGCAGCCAAGATCTTGCCGGGGAGCTGTTTTTT. V is TRBV14 and J is TRBJ2-2; D is ambiguous. The germline V and J ends were trimmed by 0 bases and 6 bases, with 5 bases remaining between them. CDR3 length: 13 amino acids. CDR1 is SGHDN and CDR2 is FVKESK in the germline V gene. Full variable domain (remainder filled in from reference TRBV14 and TRBJ2-2): EAGVTQFPSHSVIEKGQTVTLRCDPISGHDNLYWYRRVMGKEIKFLLHFVKESKQDESGMPNNRFLAERTGGTYSTLKVQPAELEDSGVYFCASSQDLAGELFFGEGSRLTVL.

This clonotype was seen only a few times. The chain carries TRBV7-2 and TRBJ2-6; D not resolved. This CDR3 comprises 14 residues. Germline CDR1 SGHTA, CDR2 FQGNSA. Trimming left V 3 bases short and J 0 bases short, with 3 bases between. CDR3 loop: CASSFRSGANVLTF. The CDR3 coding sequence is TGTGCCAGCAGCTTCCGCTCTGGGGCCAACGTCCTGACTTTC.

This chain uses TRBV24-1 with TRBJ2-1; 10 nucleotides align to TRBD1. The V and J ends lost 2 bases and 6 bases, in that order; junction bases with no gene match: 3. The germline V gene has CDR1 KGHDR and CDR2 SFDVKD. The CDR3 loop spans 15 amino acids. The CDR3 loop is CATSDWDRGGNEQFF. The CDR3 nucleotides read TGTGCCACCAGTGATTGGGACAGGGGAGGCAATGAGCAGTTCTTC.

The table lists this clonotype with a count of one. This rearrangement joins TRBV28 to TRBJ2-5; TRBD2 is a possible D gene (6 bases). CDR3 length equals 14 residues. Germline V gene data show CDR1 as MDHEN and CDR2 as SYDVKM. V shed 6 bases and J shed 0 bases, with 11 bases lying between them. CDR3 nucleotide sequence: TGTGCCAGCAGCGGGACTGACTACCAAGAGACCCAGTACTTC. This translates into CASSGTDYQETQYF.